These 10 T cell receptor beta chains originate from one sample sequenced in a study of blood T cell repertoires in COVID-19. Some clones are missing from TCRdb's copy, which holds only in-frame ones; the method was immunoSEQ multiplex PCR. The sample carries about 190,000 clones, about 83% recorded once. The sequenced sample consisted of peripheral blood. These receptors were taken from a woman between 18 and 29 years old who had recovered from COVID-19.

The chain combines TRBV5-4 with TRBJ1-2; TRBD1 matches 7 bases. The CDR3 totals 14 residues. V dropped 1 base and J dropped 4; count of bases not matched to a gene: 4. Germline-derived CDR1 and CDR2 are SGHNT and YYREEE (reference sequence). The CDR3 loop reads CASSLTGQFYGYTF. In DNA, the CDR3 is TGTGCCAGCAGCTTGACGGGACAGTTCTATGGCTACACCTTC.

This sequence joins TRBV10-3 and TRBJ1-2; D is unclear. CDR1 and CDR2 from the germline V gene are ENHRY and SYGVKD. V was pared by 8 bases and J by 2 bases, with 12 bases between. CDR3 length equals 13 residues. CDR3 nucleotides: TGTGCCATCTGGACGGGATTCAACTATGGCTACACCTTC. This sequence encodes CAIWTGFNYGYTF.

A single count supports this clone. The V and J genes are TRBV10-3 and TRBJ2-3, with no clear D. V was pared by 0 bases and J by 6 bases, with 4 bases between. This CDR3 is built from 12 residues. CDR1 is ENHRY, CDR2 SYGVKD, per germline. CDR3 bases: TGTGCCATCAGTGAGTCTGAGGATACGCAGTATTTT. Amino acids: CAISESEDTQYF.

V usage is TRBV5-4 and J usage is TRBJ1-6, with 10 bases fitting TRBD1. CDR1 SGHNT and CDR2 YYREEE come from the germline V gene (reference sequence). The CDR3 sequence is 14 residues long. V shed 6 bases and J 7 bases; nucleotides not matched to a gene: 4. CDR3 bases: TGTGCCAGCACCGAGGACAGGGGGAATTCACCCCTCCACTTT. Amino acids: CASTEDRGNSPLHF.

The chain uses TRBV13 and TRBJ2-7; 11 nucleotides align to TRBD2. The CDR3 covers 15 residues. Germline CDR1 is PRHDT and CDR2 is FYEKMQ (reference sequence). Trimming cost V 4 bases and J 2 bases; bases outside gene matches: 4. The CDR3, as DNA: TGTGCCAGCAGCTCCGAACTAGCGGGGGCCTACGAGCAGTACTTC. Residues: CASSSELAGAYEQYF.

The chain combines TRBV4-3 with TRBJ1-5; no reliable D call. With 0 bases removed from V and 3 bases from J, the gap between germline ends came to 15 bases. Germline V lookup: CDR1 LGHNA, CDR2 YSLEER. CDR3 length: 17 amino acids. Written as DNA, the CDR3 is TGCGCCAGCAGCCAAGATCGGGGAATGGACCCCAATCAGCCCCAGCATTTT. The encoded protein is CASSQDRGMDPNQPQHF.

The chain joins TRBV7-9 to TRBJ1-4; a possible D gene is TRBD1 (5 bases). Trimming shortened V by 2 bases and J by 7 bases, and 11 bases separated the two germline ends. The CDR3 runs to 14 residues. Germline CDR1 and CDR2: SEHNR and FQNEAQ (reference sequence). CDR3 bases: TGTGCCAGCAGCTTACAGGGCATTTTTGAAAAACTGTTTTTT. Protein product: CASSLQGIFEKLFF.

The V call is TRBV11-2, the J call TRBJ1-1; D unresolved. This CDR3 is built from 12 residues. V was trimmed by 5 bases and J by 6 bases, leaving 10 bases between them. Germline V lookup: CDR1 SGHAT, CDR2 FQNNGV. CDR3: CASSLRAAEAFF. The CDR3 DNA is TGTGCCAGCAGCCTGAGGGCCGCTGAAGCTTTCTTT.

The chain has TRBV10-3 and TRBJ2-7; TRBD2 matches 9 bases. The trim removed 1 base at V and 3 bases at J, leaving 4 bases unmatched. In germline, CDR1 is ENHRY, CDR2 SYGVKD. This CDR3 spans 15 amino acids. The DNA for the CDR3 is TGTGCCATCAGTGAGTATGGTAGCGGGGGCTACGAGCAGTACTTC. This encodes CAISEYGSGGYEQYF.

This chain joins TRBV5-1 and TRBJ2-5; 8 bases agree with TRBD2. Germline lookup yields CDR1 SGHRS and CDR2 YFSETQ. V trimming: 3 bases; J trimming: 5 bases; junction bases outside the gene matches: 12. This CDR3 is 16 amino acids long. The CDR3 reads CASSSSGSVEWETQYF. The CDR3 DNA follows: TGCGCCAGCAGCTCCAGCGGGAGCGTTGAGTGGGAGACCCAGTACTTC.